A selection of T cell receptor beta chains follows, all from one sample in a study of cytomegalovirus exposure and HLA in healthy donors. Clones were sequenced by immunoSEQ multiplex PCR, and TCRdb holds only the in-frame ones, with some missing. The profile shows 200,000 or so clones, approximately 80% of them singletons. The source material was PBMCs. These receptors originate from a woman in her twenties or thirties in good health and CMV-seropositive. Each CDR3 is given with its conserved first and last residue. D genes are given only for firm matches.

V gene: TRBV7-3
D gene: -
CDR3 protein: CASSPQGLRGYTF

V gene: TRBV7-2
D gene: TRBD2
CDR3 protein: CASSFSPGGFYEQYF

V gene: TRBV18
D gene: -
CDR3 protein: CASSPSSDNEQFF

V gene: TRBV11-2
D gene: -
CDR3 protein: CASSLGQSYNEQFF

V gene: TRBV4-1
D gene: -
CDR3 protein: CASSREDRTLSYEQYF

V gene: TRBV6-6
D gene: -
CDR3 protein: CASSYVTDYGYTF

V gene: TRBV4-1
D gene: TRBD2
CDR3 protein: CASSQETGGDEQYF

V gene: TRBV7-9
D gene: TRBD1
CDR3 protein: CASSGTGGNTEAFF

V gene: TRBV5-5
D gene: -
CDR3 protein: CASSSPFAYEQYF

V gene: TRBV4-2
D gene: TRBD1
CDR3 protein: CASSLTGSETQYF

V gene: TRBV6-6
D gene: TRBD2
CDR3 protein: CASSKTTSGGHNEQFF

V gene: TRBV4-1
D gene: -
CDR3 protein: CASSQDQWTSGAFF

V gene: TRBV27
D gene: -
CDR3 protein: CASSFARVSDEQYF

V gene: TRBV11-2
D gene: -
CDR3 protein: CASSLDRGAGVVGPGNTIYF

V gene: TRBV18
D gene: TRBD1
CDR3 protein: CASSPSIPGQGGEKLFF

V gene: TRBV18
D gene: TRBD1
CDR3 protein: CASSPGTANYGYTF

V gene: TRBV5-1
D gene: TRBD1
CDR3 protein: CASSWDSSYEQYF

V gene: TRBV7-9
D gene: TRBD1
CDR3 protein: CASSTDRRDRTSVWDEQYF

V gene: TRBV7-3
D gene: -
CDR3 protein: CASSLAEMSTQYF

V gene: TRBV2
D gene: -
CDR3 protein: CASSASGEETQYF

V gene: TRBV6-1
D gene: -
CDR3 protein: CASRRGSNTEAFF

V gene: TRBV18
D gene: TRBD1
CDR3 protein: CASSPSRDSEAFF

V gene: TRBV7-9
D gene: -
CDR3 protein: CASSLGWGLAIQYF

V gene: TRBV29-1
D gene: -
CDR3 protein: CSVVFRGGYTF

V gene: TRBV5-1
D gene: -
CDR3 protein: CASSLEAGSLYEQYF

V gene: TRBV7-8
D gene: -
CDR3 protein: CASSHYKDSYNEQFF

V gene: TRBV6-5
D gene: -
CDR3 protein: CASSRINEKLFF

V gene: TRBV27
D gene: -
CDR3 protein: CASRGGHSNQPQHF

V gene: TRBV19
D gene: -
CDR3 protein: CASSAGRDYNSPLHF

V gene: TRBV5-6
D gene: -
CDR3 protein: CASSLGASTDAQYF

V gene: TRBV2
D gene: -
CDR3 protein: CASSGFTPGGDQPQHF

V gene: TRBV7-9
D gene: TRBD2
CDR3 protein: CSSSYGGGLAGVDEQYF

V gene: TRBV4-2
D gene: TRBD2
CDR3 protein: CASSQDRLAGSTDTQYF

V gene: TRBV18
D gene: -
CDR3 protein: CASSPTLGTEAFF

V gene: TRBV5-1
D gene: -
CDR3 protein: CASSLASLAYPEQYF

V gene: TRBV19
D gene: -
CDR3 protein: CASSSNGLNEQFF

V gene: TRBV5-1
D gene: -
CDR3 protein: CASSLFPDIPNEQFF

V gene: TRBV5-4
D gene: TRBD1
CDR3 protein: CASSQKGAVYEQYF

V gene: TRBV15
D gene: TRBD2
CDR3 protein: CATSLEPGLAANEQFF